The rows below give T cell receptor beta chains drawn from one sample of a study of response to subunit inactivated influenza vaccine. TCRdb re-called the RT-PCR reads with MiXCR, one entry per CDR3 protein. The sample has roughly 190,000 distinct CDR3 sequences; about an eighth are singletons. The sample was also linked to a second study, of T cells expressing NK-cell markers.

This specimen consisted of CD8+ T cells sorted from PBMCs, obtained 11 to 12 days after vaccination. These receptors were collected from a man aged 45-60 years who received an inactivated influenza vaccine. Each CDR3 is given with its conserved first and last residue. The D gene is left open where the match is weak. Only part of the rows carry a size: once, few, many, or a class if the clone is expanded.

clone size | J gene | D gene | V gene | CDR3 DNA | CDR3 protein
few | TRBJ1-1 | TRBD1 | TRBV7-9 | TGTGCCAGCAGCACCCGGGACAGGGGCATTGAAGCTTTCTTT | CASSTRDRGIEAFF
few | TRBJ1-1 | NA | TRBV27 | TGTGCCAGCAGTTTATCTGGGGGATTAATAACTGAAGCTTTCTTT | CASSLSGGLITEAFF
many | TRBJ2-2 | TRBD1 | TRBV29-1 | TGCAGCGTTGAGTCCCCCCACGAACAGGGGAGTCTGTTAGGCACCGGGGAGCTGTTTTTT | CSVESPHEQGSLLGTGELFF
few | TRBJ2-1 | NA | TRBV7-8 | TGTGCCAGCAGCCCGCAACGGGTTGAGCAGTTCTTC | CASSPQRVEQFF
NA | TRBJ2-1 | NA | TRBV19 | TGTGCCAGTAGTCCCCTAGGTAGCGGTGGGAATGAGCAGTTCTTC | CASSPLGSGGNEQFF
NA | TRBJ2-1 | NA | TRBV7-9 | TGTGCCAGCAGCCCCGCCCGGGGGATCCGTTACAATGAGCAGTTCTTC | CASSPARGIRYNEQFF
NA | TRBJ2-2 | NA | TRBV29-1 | TGCAGCGTTCTTCTACGGGAGTTCGGCGGGGAGCTGTTTTTT | CSVLLREFGGELFF
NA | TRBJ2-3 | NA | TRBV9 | TGTGCCAGCAGCCCCATAGAGGGGGTACAGTATTTT | CASSPIEGVQYF
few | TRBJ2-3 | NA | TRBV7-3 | TGTGCCAGCAGCTTTGGCAGGGGCACAGATACGCAGTATTTT | CASSFGRGTDTQYF
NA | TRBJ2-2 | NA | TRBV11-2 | TGTGCCAGCAGCTTAGAGGCTAGGACGGTCGCGAACACCGGGGAGCTGTTTTTT | CASSLEARTVANTGELFF
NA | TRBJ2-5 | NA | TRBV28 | TGTGCCAGCAGTTTGAGCGGGCCTTGGGAGACCCAGTACTTC | CASSLSGPWETQYF
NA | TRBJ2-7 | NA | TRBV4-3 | TGCGCCAGCAGCCAAGATATAACGAGAGAGGGAGGCTACGAGCAGTACTTC | CASSQDITREGGYEQYF
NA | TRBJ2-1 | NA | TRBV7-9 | TGTGCCAGCAGCTTAGCACCCAATGAGCACTTCTTC | CASSLAPNEHFF
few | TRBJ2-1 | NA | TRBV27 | TGTGCCAGCAGTTGGGCCCATGAGCAGTTCTTC | CASSWAHEQFF
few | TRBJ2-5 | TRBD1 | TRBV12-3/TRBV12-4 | TGTGCCAGCAGTATTTCCGGGACAGCATCGCAAGAGACCCAGTACTTC | CASSISGTASQETQYF
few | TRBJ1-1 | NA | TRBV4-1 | TGCGCCAGACGAAAAAAAGCGTACACTGAAGCTTTCTTT | CARRKKAYTEAFF
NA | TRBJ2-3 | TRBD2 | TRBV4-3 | TGCGCCAGCAGCCAAGAGGCTAGCGGGGGGGCAGATACGCAGTATTTT | CASSQEASGGADTQYF
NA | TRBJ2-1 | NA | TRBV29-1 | TGCAGCGTTGAAGATCGGAGGGGATCTTACAATGAGCAGTTCTTC | CSVEDRRGSYNEQFF
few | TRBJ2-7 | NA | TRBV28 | TGTGCCAGCAGCCTAAATCCAGGGAGCAGCTCCTACGAGCAGTACTTC | CASSLNPGSSSYEQYF
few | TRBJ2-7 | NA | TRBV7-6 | TGTGCCAGCAGCCCAGGGGGGGGACTTCTTGCCTACGAGCAGTACTTC | CASSPGGGLLAYEQYF
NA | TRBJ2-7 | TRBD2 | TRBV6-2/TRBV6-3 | TGTGCCAGCAGTTACCGCGGGAGGGCCTACGAGCAGTACTTC | CASSYRGRAYEQYF
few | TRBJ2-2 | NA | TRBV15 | TGTGCCACCAGCAGAGATACCGGGAACACCGGGGAGCTGTTTTTT | CATSRDTGNTGELFF
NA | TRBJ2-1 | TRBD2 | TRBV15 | TGTGCCACCAGCAGGGGACTAGCGCGTTTCAATGAGCAGTTCTTC | CATSRGLARFNEQFF
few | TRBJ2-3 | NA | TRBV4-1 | TGCGCCAGCAGCCAACTCCCCCCGGGAACAGGGCACGATACGCAGTATTTT | CASSQLPPGTGHDTQYF
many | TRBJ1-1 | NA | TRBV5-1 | TGCGCCAGCAGCTTGGCCCCGGGCACAGCGGGCACTGAAGCTTTCTTT | CASSLAPGTAGTEAFF